These T cell receptor beta chains were read from a single sample in a study of molecular identifiers for immune sequencing clone quantification. MiXCR, applied by TCRdb to the PCR reads, yields one record per CDR3 protein. The repertoire consists of over 550,000 distinct CDR3 sequences, with less than 30% occurring once and the leading ten covering 0.7% to 0.95%. Material: naive CD8+ T cells from blood, with Jurkat cell RNA spiked in. All receptors come from a human donor in good health. Some libraries in this study had Jurkat cell RNA spiked in. Each CDR3 is given with its conserved first and last residue. The order of the fields is clone size, J gene, V gene, CDR3 protein. Clone size is given for some rows only: seen once, a few or many times, or a class if the clone is expanded.

size: NA
J: TRBJ2-2
V: TRBV27
CDR3: CASSSLDSITGELFF

size: many
J: TRBJ2-7
V: TRBV4-2
CDR3: CASSQDLTGGYEQYF

size: many
J: TRBJ2-7
V: TRBV12-3/TRBV12-4
CDR3: CASSGTGTTYEQYF

size: NA
J: TRBJ2-7
V: TRBV6-2/TRBV6-3
CDR3: CASSSEGVSLNEQYF

size: many
J: TRBJ2-7
V: TRBV20-1
CDR3: CSAREIGGAYEQYF

size: NA
J: TRBJ2-1
V: TRBV7-2
CDR3: CASSLAYGGAPYNEQFF

size: few
J: TRBJ2-1
V: TRBV4-3
CDR3: CASAKIAGSSYNEQFF

size: many
J: TRBJ2-5
V: TRBV7-3
CDR3: CASSLTGQQKETQYF

size: few
J: TRBJ2-7
V: TRBV3-2
CDR3: CASSQDGDRGSHEQYF

size: few
J: TRBJ1-1
V: TRBV27
CDR3: CASSLGTMNTEAFF

size: few
J: TRBJ2-7
V: TRBV7-9
CDR3: CASSLVPGPTGGYDEQYF

size: NA
J: TRBJ1-1
V: TRBV6-5
CDR3: CASSYSQGITEAFF

size: few
J: TRBJ2-7
V: TRBV20-1
CDR3: CSAIAGISYEQYF

size: few
J: TRBJ2-1
V: TRBV27
CDR3: CASSLVSGGENEQFF

size: few
J: TRBJ2-7
V: TRBV14
CDR3: CASSHLGLSPSYEQYF

size: few
J: TRBJ2-5
V: TRBV11-2
CDR3: CASSRTGSGTQYF

size: NA
J: TRBJ2-7
V: TRBV12-3/TRBV12-4
CDR3: CASSFQPDYEQYF

size: few
J: TRBJ1-1
V: TRBV11-2
CDR3: CASSFSSGVTEAFF

size: NA
J: TRBJ1-1
V: TRBV7-8
CDR3: CASRLVAVGYPFLNTEAFF

size: many
J: TRBJ2-3
V: TRBV15
CDR3: CATKQGAMGTDTQYF

size: NA
J: TRBJ1-1
V: TRBV24-1
CDR3: CATRPGGDTEAFF

size: many
J: TRBJ2-3
V: TRBV12-3/TRBV12-4
CDR3: CASSFNSGARNTDTQYF

size: many
J: TRBJ2-3
V: TRBV7-9
CDR3: CASSLVTSGPTDTQYF

size: NA
J: TRBJ2-1
V: TRBV19
CDR3: CASSIPGQEQFF

size: NA
J: TRBJ2-5
V: TRBV19
CDR3: CASSIGDRGLETQYF

size: NA
J: TRBJ2-6
V: TRBV7-9
CDR3: CASSSGWANVLTF

size: NA
J: TRBJ2-7
V: TRBV7-9
CDR3: CASSLGTGQHSYEQYF

size: many
J: TRBJ1-1
V: TRBV29-1
CDR3: CSVDAGAMNTEAFF

size: many
J: TRBJ1-4
V: TRBV4-3
CDR3: CASSQDRLAGATNEKLFF

size: NA
J: TRBJ2-4
V: TRBV20-1
CDR3: CSAKAIVIQYF

size: NA
J: TRBJ2-7
V: TRBV18
CDR3: CASSPEDRGPLYYEQHF

size: few
J: TRBJ2-3
V: TRBV21-1
CDR3: CASSLPGRLDTQYF

size: NA
J: TRBJ2-5
V: TRBV25-1
CDR3: CASSEPIDRGGETRYF

size: few
J: TRBJ2-7
V: TRBV6-1
CDR3: CASSPNDGPYEQYF

size: many
J: TRBJ2-2
V: TRBV29-1
CDR3: CSVERLNTGELFF

size: NA
J: TRBJ2-7
V: TRBV20-1
CDR3: CSAPNPGSGNPYEQYF

size: many
J: TRBJ2-3
V: TRBV10-3
CDR3: CAISDQRVSTDTQYF

size: NA
J: TRBJ1-1
V: TRBV7-2
CDR3: CASGLVMNTEAFF

size: NA
J: TRBJ2-3
V: TRBV7-9
CDR3: CASSLGTGGVDTQYF

size: NA
J: TRBJ2-3
V: TRBV28
CDR3: CASSFPGGRSTGTQYF

size: NA
J: TRBJ2-2
V: TRBV15
CDR3: CATPRRREGNTGELLF

size: few
J: TRBJ1-5
V: TRBV27
CDR3: CASSQGARQPQHF

size: few
J: TRBJ2-7
V: TRBV7-9
CDR3: CASSLGGTSGSWSYEQYF

size: NA
J: TRBJ1-2
V: TRBV2
CDR3: CASSVRASLANYGYTF

size: many
J: TRBJ2-7
V: TRBV20-1
CDR3: CSAETGYSYEQYF

size: few
J: TRBJ2-3
V: TRBV9
CDR3: CASSGHPGLASSTDTQYF

size: NA
J: TRBJ1-2
V: TRBV20-1
CDR3: CSSEHMEGPFNYGYTF

size: once
J: NA
V: TRBV27
CDR3: CASSLYAGYGQPQYF

size: many
J: TRBJ2-1
V: TRBV29-1
CDR3: CSVEAGEVYNEQFF

size: few
J: TRBJ2-7
V: TRBV30
CDR3: CAWSADYEQYF

size: few
J: TRBJ2-2
V: TRBV11-2
CDR3: CASSLLQQGWTGELFF